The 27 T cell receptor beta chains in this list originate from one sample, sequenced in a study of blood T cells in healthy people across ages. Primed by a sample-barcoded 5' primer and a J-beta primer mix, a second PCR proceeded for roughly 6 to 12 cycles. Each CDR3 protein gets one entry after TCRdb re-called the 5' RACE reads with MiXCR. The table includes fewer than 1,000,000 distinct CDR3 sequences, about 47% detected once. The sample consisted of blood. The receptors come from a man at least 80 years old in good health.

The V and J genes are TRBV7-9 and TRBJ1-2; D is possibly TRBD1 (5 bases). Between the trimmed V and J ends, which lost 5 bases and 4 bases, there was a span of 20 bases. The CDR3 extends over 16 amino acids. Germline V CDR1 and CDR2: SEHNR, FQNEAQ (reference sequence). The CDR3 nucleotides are TGTGCCAGCAGCGCCAACGATCGGGGGGGAGTCTATGGCTACACCTTC. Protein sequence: CASSANDRGGVYGYTF.

The CDR3 here is CATSDTLYMQFF. The CDR3 DNA sequence: TGTGCCACCAGTGACACCCTCTACATGCAGTTCTTC. This rearrangement joins TRBV24-1 to TRBJ2-1; D is undetermined. Trimming stripped 4 bases from V and 12 bases from J, with 12 bases between. CDR3 size: 12 residues. Germline lookup yields CDR1 KGHDR and CDR2 SFDVKD.

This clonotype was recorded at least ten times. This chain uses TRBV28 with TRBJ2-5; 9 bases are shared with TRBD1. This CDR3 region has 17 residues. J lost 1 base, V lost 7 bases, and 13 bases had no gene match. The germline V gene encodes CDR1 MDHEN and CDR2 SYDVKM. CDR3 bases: TGTGCCAGCATCCGGACAGGGGCCTACGGGGGCCAAGAGACCCAGTACTTC. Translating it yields CASIRTGAYGGQETQYF.

In DNA form, the CDR3 reads TGCAGTGCTAGAGACCCCGGAGAAGCGGGACTCTACAATGAGCAGTTCTTC. This sequence encodes CSARDPGEAGLYNEQFF. The genes are TRBV20-1 and TRBJ2-1, with 7 bases that match TRBD2. Germline V gene data show CDR1 as DFQATT and CDR2 as SNEGSKA (reference sequence). The CDR3 runs 17 residues. V gave up 0 bases and J gave up 3 bases; unmatched junction bases: 11.

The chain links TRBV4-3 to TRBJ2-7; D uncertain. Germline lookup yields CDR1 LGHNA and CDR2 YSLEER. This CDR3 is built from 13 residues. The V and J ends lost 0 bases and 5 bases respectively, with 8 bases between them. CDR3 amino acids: CASSQDPSHEQYF. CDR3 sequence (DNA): TGCGCCAGCAGCCAAGACCCTTCCCACGAGCAGTACTTC.

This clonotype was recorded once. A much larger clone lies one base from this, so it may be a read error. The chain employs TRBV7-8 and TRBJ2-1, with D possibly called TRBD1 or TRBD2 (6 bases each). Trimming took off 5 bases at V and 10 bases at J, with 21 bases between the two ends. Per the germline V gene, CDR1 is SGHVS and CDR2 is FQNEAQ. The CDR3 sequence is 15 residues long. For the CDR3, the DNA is TGTGCCAGCAGCCTCACACAGGGAGGCAGCCACGAGCAGTTCTTC. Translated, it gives CASSLTQGGSHEQFF.

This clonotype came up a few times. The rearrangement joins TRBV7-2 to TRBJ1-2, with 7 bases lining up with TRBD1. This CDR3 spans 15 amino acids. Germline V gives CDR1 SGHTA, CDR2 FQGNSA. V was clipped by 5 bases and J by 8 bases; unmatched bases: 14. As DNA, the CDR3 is TGTGCCAGCAGCGGTTCGACAGGGTTAACCTGGGGCTACACCTTC. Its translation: CASSGSTGLTWGYTF.

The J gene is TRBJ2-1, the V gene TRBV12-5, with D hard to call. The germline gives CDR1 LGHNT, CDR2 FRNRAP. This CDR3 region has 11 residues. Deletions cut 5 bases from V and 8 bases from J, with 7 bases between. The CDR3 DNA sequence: TGTGCTAGTGGTCTAGGCTATGAGCAGTTCTTC. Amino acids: CASGLGYEQFF.

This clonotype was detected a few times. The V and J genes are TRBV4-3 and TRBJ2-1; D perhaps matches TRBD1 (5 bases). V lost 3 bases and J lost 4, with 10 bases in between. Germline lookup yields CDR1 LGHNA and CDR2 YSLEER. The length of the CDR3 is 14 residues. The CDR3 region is CASSQRSGYNEQFF. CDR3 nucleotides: TGCGCCAGCAGCCAGAGATCAGGGTACAATGAGCAGTTCTTC.

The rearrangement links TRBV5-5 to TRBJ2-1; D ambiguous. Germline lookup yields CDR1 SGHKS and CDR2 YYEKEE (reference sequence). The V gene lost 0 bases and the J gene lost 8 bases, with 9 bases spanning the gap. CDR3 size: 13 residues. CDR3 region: CASSLAEADEQFF. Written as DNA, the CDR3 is TGTGCCAGCAGCTTGGCCGAGGCTGATGAGCAGTTCTTC.

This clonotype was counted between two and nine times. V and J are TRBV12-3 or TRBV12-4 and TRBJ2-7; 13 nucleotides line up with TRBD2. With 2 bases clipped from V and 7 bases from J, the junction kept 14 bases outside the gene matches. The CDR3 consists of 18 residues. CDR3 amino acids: CASSLTTSGRAKMREQYF. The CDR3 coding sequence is TGTGCCAGCAGTTTAACCACTAGCGGGAGGGCCAAGATGCGGGAGCAGTACTTC.

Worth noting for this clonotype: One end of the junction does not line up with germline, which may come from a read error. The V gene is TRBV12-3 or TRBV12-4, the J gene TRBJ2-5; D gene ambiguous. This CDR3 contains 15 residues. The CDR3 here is CACRPDTEPRETQYF. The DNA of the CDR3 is TGTGCCTGCAGACCTGACACCGAACCGAGAGAGACCCAGTACTTC.

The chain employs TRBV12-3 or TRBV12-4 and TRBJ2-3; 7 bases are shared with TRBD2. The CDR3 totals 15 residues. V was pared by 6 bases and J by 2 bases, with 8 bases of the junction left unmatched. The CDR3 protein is CASRGLDVSTDTQYF. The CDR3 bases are TGTGCCAGCAGAGGACTAGACGTTTCCACAGATACGCAGTATTTT.

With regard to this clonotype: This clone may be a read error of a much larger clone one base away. The CDR3, as DNA: TGCAGCGTGGGGACAATGATCTACGAGCAGTTCTTC. Translation gives CSVGTMIYEQFF. The V and J genes are TRBV29-1 and TRBJ2-1, with a weak D call TRBD1 (6 bases). The V end was cut by 6 bases, the J end by 10 bases, with 16 bases between. The germline V gene encodes CDR1 SQVTM and CDR2 ANQGSEA. The CDR3 consists of 12 residues.

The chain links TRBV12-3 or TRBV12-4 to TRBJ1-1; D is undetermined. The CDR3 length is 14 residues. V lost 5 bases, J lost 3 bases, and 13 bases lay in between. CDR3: CASSRTPRDTEAFF. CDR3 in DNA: TGTGCCAGCAGTCGGACGCCCCGTGACACTGAAGCTTTCTTT.

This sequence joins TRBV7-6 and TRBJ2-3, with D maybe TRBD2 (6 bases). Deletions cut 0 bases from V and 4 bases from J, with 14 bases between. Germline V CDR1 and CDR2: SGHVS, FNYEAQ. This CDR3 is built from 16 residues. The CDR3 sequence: CASSLAISGLPDTQYF. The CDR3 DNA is TGTGCCAGCAGCTTAGCGATATCGGGACTTCCAGATACGCAGTATTTT.

CDR3 in amino acids: CASSVDGSTDTQYF. CDR3 sequence (DNA): TGTGCCAGCAGCGTAGACGGGAGCACAGATACGCAGTATTTT. The rearrangement links TRBV9 to TRBJ2-3; D ambiguous. Germline assignment: CDR1 SGDLS and CDR2 YYNGEE. V was trimmed by 0 bases and J by 0 bases, leaving 5 bases between them. This CDR3 is 14 amino acids long.

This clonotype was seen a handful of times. The CDR3 loop is CASSLIGGSTDTQYF. The CDR3 nucleotides are TGTGCCAGCAGTTTAATCGGGGGCTCCACAGATACGCAGTATTTT. The rearrangement uses TRBV27 and TRBJ2-3; either TRBD1 or TRBD2 may fit D (6 bases each). The CDR3 spans 15 residues. Germline assignment: CDR1 MNHEY and CDR2 SMNVEV (reference sequence). Trimming stripped 2 bases from V and 2 bases from J, with 11 bases between.

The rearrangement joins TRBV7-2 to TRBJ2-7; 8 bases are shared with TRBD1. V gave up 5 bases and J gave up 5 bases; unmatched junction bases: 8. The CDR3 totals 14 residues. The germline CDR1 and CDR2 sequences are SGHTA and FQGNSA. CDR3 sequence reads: CASSPRTGWDEQYF. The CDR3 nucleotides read TGTGCCAGCAGCCCCCGGACAGGGTGGGACGAGCAGTACTTC.

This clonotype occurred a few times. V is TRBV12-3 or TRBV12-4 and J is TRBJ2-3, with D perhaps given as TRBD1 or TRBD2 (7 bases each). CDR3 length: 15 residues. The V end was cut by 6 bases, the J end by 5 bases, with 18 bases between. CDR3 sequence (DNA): TGTGCCAGCAGCCGAGAAGGCAGGGGGGGAGATACGCAGTATTTT. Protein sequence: CASSREGRGGDTQYF.

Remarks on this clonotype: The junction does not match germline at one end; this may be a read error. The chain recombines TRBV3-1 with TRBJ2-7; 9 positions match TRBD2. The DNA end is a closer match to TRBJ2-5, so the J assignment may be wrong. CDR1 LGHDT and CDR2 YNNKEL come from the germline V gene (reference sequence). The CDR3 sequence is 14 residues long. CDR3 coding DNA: TGTGCCGGCAGCCAAGGACTAGCGCGAGAGACCCAGTACTTC. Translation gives CAGSQGLARETQYF.

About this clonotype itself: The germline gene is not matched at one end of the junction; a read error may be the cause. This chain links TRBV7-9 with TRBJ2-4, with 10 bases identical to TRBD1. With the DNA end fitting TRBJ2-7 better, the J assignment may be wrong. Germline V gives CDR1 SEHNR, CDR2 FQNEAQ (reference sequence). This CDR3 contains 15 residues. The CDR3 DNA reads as TGTGCTAGCAGCGTCGGACAGGGGGTAGTCTACGAGCAGTACTTC. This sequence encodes CASSVGQGVVYEQYF.

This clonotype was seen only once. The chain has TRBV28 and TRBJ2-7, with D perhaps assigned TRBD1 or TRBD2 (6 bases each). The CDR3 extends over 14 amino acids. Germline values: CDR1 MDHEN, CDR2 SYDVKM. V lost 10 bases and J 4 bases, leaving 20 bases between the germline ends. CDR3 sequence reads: CAINPGGTSYEQYF. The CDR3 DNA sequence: TGTGCCATCAACCCTGGGGGGACAAGTTACGAGCAGTACTTC.

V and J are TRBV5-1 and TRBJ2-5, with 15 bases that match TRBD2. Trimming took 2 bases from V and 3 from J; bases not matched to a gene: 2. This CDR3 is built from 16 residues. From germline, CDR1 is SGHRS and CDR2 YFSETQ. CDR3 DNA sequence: TGCGCCAGCAGCTTACGGACTAGCGGGGGGGAAGAGACCCAGTACTTC. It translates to CASSLRTSGGEETQYF.

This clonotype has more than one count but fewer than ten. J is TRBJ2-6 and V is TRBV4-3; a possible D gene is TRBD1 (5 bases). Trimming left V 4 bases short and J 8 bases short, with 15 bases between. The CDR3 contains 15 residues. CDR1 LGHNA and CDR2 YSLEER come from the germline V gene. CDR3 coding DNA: TGCGCCAGCAGCCTCGGATATGCAGGGCCCAACGTCCTGACTTTC. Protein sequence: CASSLGYAGPNVLTF.

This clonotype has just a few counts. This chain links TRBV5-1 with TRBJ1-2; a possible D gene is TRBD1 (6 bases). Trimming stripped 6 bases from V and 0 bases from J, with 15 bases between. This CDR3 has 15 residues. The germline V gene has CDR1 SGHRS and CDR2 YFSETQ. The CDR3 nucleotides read TGCGCCAGCACGATGACAGGCTCAGCTAACTATGGCTACACCTTC. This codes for CASTMTGSANYGYTF.

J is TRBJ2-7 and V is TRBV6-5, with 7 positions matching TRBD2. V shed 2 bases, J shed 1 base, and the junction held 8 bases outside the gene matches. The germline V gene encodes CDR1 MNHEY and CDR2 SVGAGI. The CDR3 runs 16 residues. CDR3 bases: TGTGCCAGCAGTTACGGCGGGAGCACTCATTCCTACGAGCAGTACTTC. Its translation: CASSYGGSTHSYEQYF.